A single sample gave rise to the 23 T cell receptor beta chains below, sequenced in a study of cytomegalovirus exposure and HLA in healthy donors. With 60 Vbeta and 13 Jbeta primers, the PCR was carried out. Repertoires were generated with immunoSEQ multiplex PCR, while TCRdb's copy carries only in-frame clones and drops some. Seen here are 200,000 to 300,000 clones, roughly 82% observed once, and the top ten hold 5.4%. Sequencing was performed on PBMCs. All receptors come from a woman between 40 and 55 years old in good health and CMV-seropositive.

This clone was seen a few times. The chain is built from TRBV7-8 and TRBJ1-1, with D maybe TRBD1 (5 bases). This CDR3 is 16 amino acids long. Per germline, CDR1 SGHVS and CDR2 FQNEAQ. Trimming stripped 5 bases from V and 1 base from J, with 17 bases between. CDR3 residues: CASSPTRGGPNTEAFF. The CDR3 region has the DNA TGTGCCAGCAGCCCTACGAGGGGAGGACCGAACACTGAAGCTTTCTTT.

This clone has only a few counts. The chain uses TRBV5-4 and TRBJ1-1; D perhaps matches TRBD1 (6 bases). CDR1 is SGHNT, CDR2 YYREEE, per germline (reference sequence). CDR3 length: 14 residues. V lost 4 bases and J 8 bases, leaving 18 bases between the germline ends. This chain's CDR3 is CASSLGRGGFEAFF. DNA for the CDR3: TGTGCCAGCAGCCTGGGCCGGGGGGGCTTCGAAGCTTTCTTT.

The rearrangement uses TRBV28 and TRBJ2-7; 9 bases line up with TRBD1. Germline-derived CDR1 and CDR2 are MDHEN and SYDVKM. The length of the CDR3 is 14 residues. Trimming at V came to 6 bases and at J to 6 bases, leaving 9 bases not matched to a gene. The CDR3 sequence is CASSSGQGVVEQYF. In nucleotides, the CDR3 is TGTGCCAGCAGCTCGGGACAGGGCGTCGTCGAGCAGTACTTC.

This clone has just a few counts. The gene calls are TRBV30 and TRBJ2-2, with D possibly TRBD1 on 5 matching bases. The germline V gene encodes CDR1 GTSNPN and CDR2 SVGIG (reference sequence). Trimming pared 2 bases from V and 0 bases from J, leaving 7 bases between. The CDR3 runs 14 residues. The CDR3 DNA reads TGTGCCTGGAGTAGGGGCCCGAACACCGGGGAGCTGTTTTTT. Translating gives CAWSRGPNTGELFF. The variable domain in full, completed from reference TRBV30 and TRBJ2-2, reads SQTIHQWPATLVQPVGSPLSLECTVEGTSNPNLYWYRQAAGRGLQLLFYSVGIGQISSEVPQNLSASRPQDRQFILSSKKLLLSDSGFYLCAWSRGPNTGELFFGEGSRLTVL.

The V call is TRBV7-9, the J call TRBJ1-1, with 9 bases lining up with TRBD1. The CDR3 sequence is 19 residues long. The V and J ends lost 7 bases and 5 bases, in that order; junction bases with no gene match: 23. Germline loops: CDR1 SEHNR, CDR2 FQNEAQ (reference sequence). The CDR3 sequence: CASISYLTPGGQGRTEAFF. The CDR3 DNA reads TGTGCCAGCATCTCCTATTTAACCCCTGGTGGACAGGGGAGGACTGAAGCTTTCTTT. The whole variable domain, filled in from reference TRBV7-9 and TRBJ1-1, reads DTGVSQNPRHKITKRGQNVTFRCDPISEHNRLYWYRQTLGQGPEFLTYFQNEAQLEKSRLLSDRFSAERPKGSFSTLEIQRTEQGDSAMYLCASISYLTPGGQGRTEAFFGQGTRLTVV.

The chain uses TRBV7-6 and TRBJ2-1; TRBD2 agrees at 7 bases. Germline trimming cut 2 bases from V and 0 bases from J; bases unmatched to any gene: 10. The germline V gene has CDR1 SGHVS and CDR2 FNYEAQ. This CDR3 comprises 18 residues. The CDR3: CASSLPAGLGSSYNEQFF. CDR3 coding DNA: TGTGCCAGCAGCTTACCAGCGGGGCTCGGGAGCTCCTACAATGAGCAGTTCTTC.

The V call is TRBV15, the J call TRBJ2-2; D may be TRBD1 (7 bases). CDR3 length: 15 residues. Germline CDR1 reads LNHNV; CDR2 reads YYDKDF (reference sequence). V lost 0 bases to trimming and J lost 4 bases, with 9 bases between them. The CDR3 is CATSRDQGGTGELFF. CDR3 coding DNA: TGTGCCACCAGCAGAGATCAGGGGGGCACCGGGGAGCTGTTTTTT.

The sample holds one count of this clone. This rearrangement joins TRBV7-6 to TRBJ1-1; 8 bases agree with TRBD1. This CDR3 comprises 14 residues. Germline V gene data show CDR1 as SGHVS and CDR2 as FNYEAQ. After removal of 5 bases from V and 6 bases from J, the junction contained 8 bases not matched to a gene. CDR3 protein: CASSVDRGRAEAFF. The CDR3 bases are TGTGCCAGCAGCGTCGACAGGGGCCGCGCTGAAGCTTTCTTT.

The chain couples TRBV10-3 to TRBJ1-2, with 8 bases that match TRBD1. The germline V gene has CDR1 ENHRY and CDR2 SYGVKD. This CDR3 comprises 16 residues. V lost 4 bases to trimming and J lost 0 bases; unmatched junction nucleotides: 7. The CDR3 sequence: CAISVDRTGTNYGYTF. DNA for the CDR3: TGTGCCATCAGTGTTGACCGGACAGGGACTAACTATGGCTACACCTTC.

The rearrangement links TRBV19 to TRBJ1-2; 7 bases are a match to TRBD1. This CDR3 is built from 15 residues. Germline V gives CDR1 LNHDA, CDR2 SQIVND (reference sequence). V trimming: 6 bases; J trimming: 4 bases; junction bases outside the gene matches: 11. In DNA form, the CDR3 reads TGTGCCAGTAGACAGCCGAGGGGGCGAGGCTATGGCTACACCTTC. This encodes CASRQPRGRGYGYTF. Using reference TRBV19 and TRBJ1-2 for the parts outside the CDR3, the full variable domain is DGGITQSPKYLFRKEGQNVTLSCEQNLNHDAMYWYRQDPGQGLRLIYYSQIVNDFQKGDIAEGYSVSREKKESFPLTVTSAQKNPTAFYLCASRQPRGRGYGYTFGSGTRLTVV.

V usage is TRBV19 and J usage is TRBJ2-7; 13 bases map to TRBD2. Germline V gene sequence: CDR1 LNHDA, CDR2 SQIVND (reference sequence). This CDR3 is built from 16 residues. Losses at the gene ends were 3 bases for V and 7 bases for J; bases not matched to a gene: 9. The CDR3: CASSMGLAGQPEEQYF. In DNA, the CDR3 is TGTGCCAGTAGTATGGGACTAGCGGGACAACCGGAGGAGCAGTACTTC.

A word on this clone: The same CDR3 arises from other DNA sequences in this sample as well. The chain uses TRBV7-2 and TRBJ1-1, with TRBD1 as a possible D gene (5 bases). V lost 0 bases to trimming and J lost 1 base, with 6 bases between them. The CDR3 has 14 residues. Germline assignment: CDR1 SGHTA and CDR2 FQGNSA. In nucleotides, the CDR3 is TGTGCCAGCAGCTTAGCGGGGGGGAACACTGAAGCTTTCTTT. It yields the protein CASSLAGGNTEAFF.

The rearrangement uses TRBV15 and TRBJ2-4, with D tentatively TRBD2 (6 bases). Trimming removed 1 base at V and 5 bases at J, with 18 bases between. Germline V CDR1 and CDR2: LNHNV, YYDKDF (reference sequence). The CDR3 extends over 17 amino acids. CDR3 DNA sequence: TGTGCCACCAGCAGAGTCTGGGTGGGAGGTATCCAAAACATTCAGTACTTC. It encodes CATSRVWVGGIQNIQYF.

In its sample, this clone was seen once. The genes are TRBV7-3 and TRBJ2-7, with TRBD1 matching 9 bases. From germline, CDR1 is SGHTA and CDR2 FQGTGA. V lost 5 bases and J lost 3; bases outside the gene matches: 8. This CDR3 has 15 residues. The DNA for the CDR3 is TGTGCCAGCAGCATTCAGGGACAGGGTGGCTACGAGCAGTACTTC. It yields the protein CASSIQGQGGYEQYF. Full variable domain (outside the CDR3, taken from reference TRBV7-3 and TRBJ2-7): GAGVSQTPSNKVTEKGKYVELRCDPISGHTALYWYRQSLGQGPEFLIYFQGTGAADDSGLPNDRFFAVRPEGSVSTLKIQRTERGDSAVYLCASSIQGQGGYEQYFGPGTRLTVT.

The rearrangement joins TRBV11-3 to TRBJ2-1, with TRBD2 matching over 13 bases. Germline-derived CDR1 and CDR2 are SGHNT and YENEEA. The junction had 7 bases not matched to a gene; V was cut back by 4 bases and J by 7 bases. CDR3 length: 16 amino acids. The CDR3 loop is CASSSWTSGSVNEQFF. DNA for the CDR3: TGTGCCAGCAGCTCCTGGACTAGCGGGAGCGTAAATGAGCAGTTCTTC. Full variable domain (rest looked up from reference TRBV11-3 and TRBJ2-1): EAGVVQSPRYKIIEKKQPVAFWCNPISGHNTLYWYLQNLGQGPELLIRYENEEAVDDSQLPKDRFSAERLKGVDSTLKIQPAELGDSAVYLCASSSWTSGSVNEQFFGPGTRLTVL.

V is TRBV5-1 and J is TRBJ2-5; perhaps TRBD2 as D (6 bases). The CDR3 contains 13 residues. Looked up from germline, CDR1 is SGHRS and CDR2 is YFSETQ. Trimming cost V 2 bases and J 7 bases, with 12 bases left between them. The CDR3 nucleotides are TGCGCCAGCAGCTTCGGTCAGGGAGGGACCCAGTACTTC. This gives the protein CASSFGQGGTQYF.

The chain is built from TRBV4-3 and TRBJ2-2, with TRBD2 matching over 14 bases. The CDR3 extends over 16 amino acids. V lost 2 bases to trimming and J lost 6 bases; unmatched junction nucleotides: 2. Germline V gene data show CDR1 as LGHNA and CDR2 as YSLEER. The CDR3 is CASSQRGLAGAGELFF. The CDR3 coding sequence is TGCGCCAGCAGCCAACGGGGACTAGCGGGAGCCGGGGAGCTGTTTTTT.

The chain joins TRBV29-1 to TRBJ1-5; D is unresolved. The CDR3 runs to 14 residues. Trimming removed 3 bases at V and 0 bases at J, with 9 bases between. CDR1 and CDR2 from the germline V gene are SQVTM and ANQGSEA. The CDR3 coding sequence is TGCAGCGTTGATGGCGGCGGTAGCAATCAGCCCCAGCATTTT. It encodes CSVDGGGSNQPQHF.

The gene calls are TRBV5-4 and TRBJ2-2, with D perhaps matching TRBD1 (6 bases). V lost 4 bases to trimming and J lost 5 bases, with 12 bases between them. There are 14 residues in the CDR3. Germline-derived CDR1 and CDR2 are SGHNT and YYREEE (reference sequence). The chain's CDR3 is CASSQGQGTGELFF. CDR3 sequence (DNA): TGTGCCAGCAGCCAGGGACAAGGGACCGGGGAGCTGTTTTTT.

The CDR3 DNA follows: TGCGCCAGCAGCTTGGAGCAGGGTGGCGTTGGCTACACCTTC. Its protein is CASSLEQGGVGYTF. This sequence joins TRBV5-1 and TRBJ1-2; possible D gene TRBD1, 5 bases. Germline loops: CDR1 SGHRS, CDR2 YFSETQ. The CDR3 loop spans 14 amino acids. V was clipped by 0 bases and J by 7 bases, with 13 bases between them.

This chain uses TRBV5-6 with TRBJ2-3, with 10 bases fitting TRBD1. The V gene's germline CDR1 is SGHDT and CDR2 YYEEEE. The CDR3 sequence is 16 residues long. Losses at the gene ends were 0 bases for V and 8 bases for J; bases not matched to a gene: 9. CDR3 sequence: CASSLGQGAGAATQYF. CDR3 DNA: TGTGCCAGCAGCTTGGGACAGGGGGCAGGTGCAGCTACGCAGTATTTT.

The rearrangement links TRBV6-1 to TRBJ2-1, with 10 positions matching TRBD2. The junction had 6 bases not matched to a gene; V was cut back by 6 bases and J by 4 bases. Germline loops: CDR1 MNHNS, CDR2 SASEGT. The CDR3 has 15 residues. The CDR3 loop reads CASRLTSGIYNEQFF. DNA for the CDR3: TGTGCCAGCAGGCTTACTAGCGGGATTTACAATGAGCAGTTCTTC.

The gene calls are TRBV7-8 and TRBJ1-1; 9 bases fit TRBD1. With V trimmed by 4 bases and J by 3 bases, 9 bases remained unmatched. This CDR3 region has 16 residues. Germline lookup yields CDR1 SGHVS and CDR2 FQNEAQ. The CDR3 DNA follows: TGTGCCAGCAGCTACGGTCCCACAGGGGGCTACACTGAAGCTTTCTTT. As protein: CASSYGPTGGYTEAFF.